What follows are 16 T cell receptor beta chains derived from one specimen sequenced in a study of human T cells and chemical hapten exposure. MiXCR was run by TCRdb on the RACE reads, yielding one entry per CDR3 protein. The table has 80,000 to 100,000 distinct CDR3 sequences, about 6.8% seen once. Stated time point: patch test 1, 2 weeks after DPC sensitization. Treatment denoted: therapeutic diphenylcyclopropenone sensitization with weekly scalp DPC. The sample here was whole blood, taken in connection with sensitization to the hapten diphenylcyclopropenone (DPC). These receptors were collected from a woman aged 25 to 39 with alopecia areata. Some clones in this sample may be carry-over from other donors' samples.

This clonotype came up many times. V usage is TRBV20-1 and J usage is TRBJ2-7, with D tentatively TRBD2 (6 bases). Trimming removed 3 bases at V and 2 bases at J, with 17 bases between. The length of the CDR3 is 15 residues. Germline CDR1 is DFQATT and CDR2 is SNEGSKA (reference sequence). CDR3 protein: CSARGGSYPTYEQYF. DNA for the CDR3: TGCAGTGCTAGGGGGGGATCCTACCCCACCTACGAGCAGTACTTC.

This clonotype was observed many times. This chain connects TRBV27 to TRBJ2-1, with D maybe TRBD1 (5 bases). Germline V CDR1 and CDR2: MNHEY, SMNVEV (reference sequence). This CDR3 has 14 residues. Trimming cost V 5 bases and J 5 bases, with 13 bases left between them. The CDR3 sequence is CASSRGTTDNEQFF. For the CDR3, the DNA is TGTGCCAGCAGTAGGGGCACCACAGACAATGAGCAGTTCTTC.

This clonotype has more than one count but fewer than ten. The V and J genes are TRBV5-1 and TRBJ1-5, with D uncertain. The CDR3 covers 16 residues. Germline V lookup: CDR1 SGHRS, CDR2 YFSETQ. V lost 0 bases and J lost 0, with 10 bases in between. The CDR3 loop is CASSLGHTNSNQPQHF. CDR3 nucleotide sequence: TGCGCCAGCAGCTTGGGACATACGAATAGCAATCAGCCCCAGCATTTT.

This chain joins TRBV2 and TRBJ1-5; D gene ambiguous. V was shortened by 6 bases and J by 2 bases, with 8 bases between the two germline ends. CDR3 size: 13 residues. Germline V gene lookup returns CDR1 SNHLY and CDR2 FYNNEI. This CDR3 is CASRDGCNQPQHF. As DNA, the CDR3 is TGTGCCAGCAGGGACGGCTGCAATCAGCCCCAGCATTTT.

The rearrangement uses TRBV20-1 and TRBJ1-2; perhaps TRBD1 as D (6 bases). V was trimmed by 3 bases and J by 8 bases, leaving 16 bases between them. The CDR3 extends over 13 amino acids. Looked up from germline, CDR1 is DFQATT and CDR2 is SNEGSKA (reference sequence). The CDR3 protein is CSASRQGFRGYTF. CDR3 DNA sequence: TGCAGTGCTAGTCGGCAGGGGTTCCGGGGCTACACCTTC.

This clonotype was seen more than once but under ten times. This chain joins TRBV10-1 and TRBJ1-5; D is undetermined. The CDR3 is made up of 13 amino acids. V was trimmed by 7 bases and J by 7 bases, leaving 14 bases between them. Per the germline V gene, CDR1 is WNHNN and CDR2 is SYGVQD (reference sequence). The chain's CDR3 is CASTADRRQPQHF. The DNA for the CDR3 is TGCGCCAGCACTGCGGATCGGCGGCAGCCCCAGCATTTT.

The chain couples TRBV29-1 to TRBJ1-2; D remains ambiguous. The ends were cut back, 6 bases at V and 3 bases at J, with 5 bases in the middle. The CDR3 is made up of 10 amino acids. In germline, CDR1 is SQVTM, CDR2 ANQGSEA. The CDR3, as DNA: TGCAGCGTGACCGACTATGGCTACACCTTC. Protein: CSVTDYGYTF.

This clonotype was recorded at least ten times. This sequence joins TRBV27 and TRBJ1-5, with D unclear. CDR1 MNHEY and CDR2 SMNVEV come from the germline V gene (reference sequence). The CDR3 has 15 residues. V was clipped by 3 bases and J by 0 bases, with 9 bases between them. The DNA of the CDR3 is TGTGCCAGCAGTTTGAGTAGGGATAGCAATCAGCCCCAGCATTTT. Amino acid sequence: CASSLSRDSNQPQHF.

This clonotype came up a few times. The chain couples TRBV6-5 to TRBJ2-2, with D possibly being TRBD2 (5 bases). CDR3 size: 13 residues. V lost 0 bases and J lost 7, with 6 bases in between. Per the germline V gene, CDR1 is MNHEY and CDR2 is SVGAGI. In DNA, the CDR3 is TGTGCCAGCAGTTACTCGGGGAGCGGGGAGCTGTTTTTT. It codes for CASSYSGSGELFF.

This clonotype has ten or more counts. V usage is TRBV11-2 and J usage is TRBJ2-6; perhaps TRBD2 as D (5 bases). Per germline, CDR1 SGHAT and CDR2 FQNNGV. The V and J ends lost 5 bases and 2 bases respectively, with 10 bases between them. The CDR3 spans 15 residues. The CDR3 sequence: CASSQEDPGANVLTF. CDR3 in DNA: TGTGCCAGCAGCCAGGAGGACCCTGGGGCCAACGTCCTGACTTTC.

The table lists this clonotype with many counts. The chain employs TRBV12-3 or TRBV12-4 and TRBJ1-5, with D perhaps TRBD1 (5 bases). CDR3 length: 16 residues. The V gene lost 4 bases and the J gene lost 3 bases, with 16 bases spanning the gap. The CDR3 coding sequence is TGTGCCAGCAGTTCCTCCGGCGGGGGGTACAATCAGCCCCAGCATTTT. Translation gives CASSSSGGGYNQPQHF.

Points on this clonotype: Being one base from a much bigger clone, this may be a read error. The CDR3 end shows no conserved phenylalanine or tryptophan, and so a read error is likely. This CDR3 reads CSAQGWSYEQYY. The CDR3 DNA reads as TGCAGTGCCCAGGGGTGGTCCTACGAGCAGTACTAC. The chain is built from TRBV20-1 and TRBJ2-7; D perhaps matches TRBD1 (6 bases). V dropped 6 bases and J dropped 1 base, with 10 bases sitting between them. The germline gives CDR1 DFQATT, CDR2 SNEGSKA (reference sequence). The CDR3 is made up of 12 amino acids.

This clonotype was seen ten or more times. The CDR3 reads CAIGGAGGLETQYF. In DNA, the CDR3 is TGTGCCATCGGGGGAGCGGGGGGTCTAGAGACCCAGTACTTC. The gene calls are TRBV12-3 or TRBV12-4 and TRBJ2-5; 9 bases fit TRBD2. The CDR3 runs to 14 residues. V lost 10 bases, J lost 4 bases, and 10 bases stayed unmatched.

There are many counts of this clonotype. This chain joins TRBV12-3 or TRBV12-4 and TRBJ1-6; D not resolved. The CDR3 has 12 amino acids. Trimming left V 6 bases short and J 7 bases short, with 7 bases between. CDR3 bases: TGTGCCAGCAGCTTTAAGAATTCACCCCTCCACTTT. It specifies CASSFKNSPLHF.

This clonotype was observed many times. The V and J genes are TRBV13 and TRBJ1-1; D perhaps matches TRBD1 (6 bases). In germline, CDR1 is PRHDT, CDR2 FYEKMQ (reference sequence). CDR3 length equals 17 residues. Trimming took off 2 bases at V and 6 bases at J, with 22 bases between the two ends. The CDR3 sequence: CASSLIVSGAQGAEAFF. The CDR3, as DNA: TGTGCCAGCAGCTTAATAGTTTCAGGGGCCCAGGGCGCTGAAGCTTTCTTT.

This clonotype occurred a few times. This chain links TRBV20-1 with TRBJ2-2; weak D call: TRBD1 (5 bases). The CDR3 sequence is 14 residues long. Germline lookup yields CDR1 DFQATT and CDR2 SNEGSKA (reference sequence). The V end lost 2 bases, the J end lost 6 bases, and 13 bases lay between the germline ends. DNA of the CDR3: TGCAGTGCTAGAAAACCCCAGGGTCCCGGGGAGCTGTTTTTT. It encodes CSARKPQGPGELFF.